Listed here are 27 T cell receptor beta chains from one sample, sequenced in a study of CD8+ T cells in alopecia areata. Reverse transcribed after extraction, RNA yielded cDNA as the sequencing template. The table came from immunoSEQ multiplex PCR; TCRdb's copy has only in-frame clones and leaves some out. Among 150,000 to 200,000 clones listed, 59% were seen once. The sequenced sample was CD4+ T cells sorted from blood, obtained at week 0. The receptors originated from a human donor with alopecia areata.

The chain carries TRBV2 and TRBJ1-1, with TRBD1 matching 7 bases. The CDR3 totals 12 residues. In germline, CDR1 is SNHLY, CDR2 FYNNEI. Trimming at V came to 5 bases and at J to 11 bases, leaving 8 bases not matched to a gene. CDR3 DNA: TGTGCCAGCAGTATAATACAGGGGTGGGCTTTCTTT. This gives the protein CASSIIQGWAFF.

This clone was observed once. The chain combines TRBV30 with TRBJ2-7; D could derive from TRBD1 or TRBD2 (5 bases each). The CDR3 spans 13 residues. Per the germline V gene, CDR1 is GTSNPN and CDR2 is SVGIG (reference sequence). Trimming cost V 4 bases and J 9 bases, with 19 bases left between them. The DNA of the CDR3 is TGTGCCTGGAACCCCGACAGCCCGACTACGCAGTACTTC. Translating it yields CAWNPDSPTTQYF.

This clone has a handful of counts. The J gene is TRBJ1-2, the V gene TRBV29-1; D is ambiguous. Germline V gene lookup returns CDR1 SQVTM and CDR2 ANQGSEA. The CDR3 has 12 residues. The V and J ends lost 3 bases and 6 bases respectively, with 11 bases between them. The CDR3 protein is CSVEEAVDGYTF. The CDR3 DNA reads TGCAGCGTTGAGGAGGCAGTAGATGGCTACACCTTC.

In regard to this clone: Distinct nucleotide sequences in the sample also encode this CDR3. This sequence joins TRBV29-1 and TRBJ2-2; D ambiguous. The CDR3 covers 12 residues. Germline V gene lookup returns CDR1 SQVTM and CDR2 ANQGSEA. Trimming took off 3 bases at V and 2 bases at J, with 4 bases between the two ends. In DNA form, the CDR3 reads TGCAGCGTTGATTCCAACACCGGGGAGCTGTTTTTT. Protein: CSVDSNTGELFF.

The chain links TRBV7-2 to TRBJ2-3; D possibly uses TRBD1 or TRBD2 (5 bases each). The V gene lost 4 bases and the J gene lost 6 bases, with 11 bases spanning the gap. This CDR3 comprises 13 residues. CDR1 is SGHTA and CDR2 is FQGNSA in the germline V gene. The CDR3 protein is CASSWAGTDTQYF. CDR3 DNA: TGTGCCAGCAGCTGGGCCGGGACCGATACGCAGTATTTT.

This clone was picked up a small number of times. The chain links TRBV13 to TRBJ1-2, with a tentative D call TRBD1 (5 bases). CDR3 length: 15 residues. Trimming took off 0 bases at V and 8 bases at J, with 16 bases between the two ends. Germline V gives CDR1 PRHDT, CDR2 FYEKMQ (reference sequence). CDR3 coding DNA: TGTGCCAGCAGCTTAGGTCATGGGAGAGGGGAAGGCTACACCTTC. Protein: CASSLGHGRGEGYTF.

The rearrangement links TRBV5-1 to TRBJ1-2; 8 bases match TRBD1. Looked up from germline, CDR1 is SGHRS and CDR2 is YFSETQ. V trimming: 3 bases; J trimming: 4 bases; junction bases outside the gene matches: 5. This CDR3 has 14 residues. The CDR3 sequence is CASSSLTGGYGYTF. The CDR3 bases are TGCGCCAGCAGCTCCTTAACAGGGGGCTATGGCTACACCTTC.

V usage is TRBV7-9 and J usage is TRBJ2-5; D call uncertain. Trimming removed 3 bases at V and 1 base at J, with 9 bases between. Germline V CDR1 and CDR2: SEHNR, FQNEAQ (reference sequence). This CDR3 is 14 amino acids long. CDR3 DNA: TGTGCCAGCAGCTTTGACGGTCCCCAAGAGACCCAGTACTTC. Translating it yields CASSFDGPQETQYF.

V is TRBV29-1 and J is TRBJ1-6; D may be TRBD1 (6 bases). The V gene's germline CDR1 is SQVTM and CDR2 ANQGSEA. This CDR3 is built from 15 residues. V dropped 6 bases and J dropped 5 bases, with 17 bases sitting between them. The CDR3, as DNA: TGCAGCGTCATGACAGGTTCCCATAATAATTCACCCCTCCACTTT. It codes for CSVMTGSHNNSPLHF.

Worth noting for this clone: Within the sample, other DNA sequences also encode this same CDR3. CDR3 nucleotides: TGCAGCGTTGCTGGACATACTGAAGCTTTCTTT. This encodes CSVAGHTEAFF. The V and J genes are TRBV29-1 and TRBJ1-1; D might be TRBD1 (5 bases). Germline CDR1 is SQVTM and CDR2 is ANQGSEA. Between the trimmed V and J ends, which lost 4 bases and 5 bases, there was a span of 8 bases. CDR3 length: 11 amino acids.

This CDR3 is CAYDGGTRGTEAFF. In DNA form, the CDR3 reads TGTGCCTACGACGGCGGGACGCGGGGTACTGAAGCTTTCTTT. The chain has TRBV30 and TRBJ1-1; weak D call: TRBD1 (5 bases). The ends were cut back, 7 bases at V and 5 bases at J, with 20 bases in the middle. The CDR3 is made up of 14 amino acids. The V gene's germline CDR1 is GTSNPN and CDR2 SVGIG (reference sequence).

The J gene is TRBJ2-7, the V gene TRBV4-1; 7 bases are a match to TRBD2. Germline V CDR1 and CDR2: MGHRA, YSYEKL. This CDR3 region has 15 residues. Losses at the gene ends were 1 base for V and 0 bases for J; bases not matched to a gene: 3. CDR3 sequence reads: CASSQGGGDSYEQYF. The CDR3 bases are TGCGCCAGCAGCCAAGGCGGGGGAGACTCCTACGAGCAGTACTTC.

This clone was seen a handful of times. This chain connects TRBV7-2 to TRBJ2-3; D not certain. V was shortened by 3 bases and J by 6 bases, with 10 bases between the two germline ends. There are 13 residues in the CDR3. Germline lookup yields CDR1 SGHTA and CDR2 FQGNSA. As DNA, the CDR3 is TGTGCCAGCAGCTTTTTCCCGACCGATACGCAGTATTTT. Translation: CASSFFPTDTQYF.

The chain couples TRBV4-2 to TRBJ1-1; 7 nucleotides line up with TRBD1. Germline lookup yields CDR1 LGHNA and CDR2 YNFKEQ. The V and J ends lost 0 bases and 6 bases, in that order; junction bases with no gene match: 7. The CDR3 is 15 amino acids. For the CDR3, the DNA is TGTGCCAGCAGCCAAGATTTGACAGGGACGCCTGAAGCTTTCTTT. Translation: CASSQDLTGTPEAFF.

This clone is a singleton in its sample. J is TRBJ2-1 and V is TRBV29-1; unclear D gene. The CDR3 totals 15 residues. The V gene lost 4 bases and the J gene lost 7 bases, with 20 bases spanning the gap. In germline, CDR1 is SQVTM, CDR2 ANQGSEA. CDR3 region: CSVAPRVRVDNEQFF. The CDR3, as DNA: TGCAGCGTTGCACCTAGGGTCCGGGTAGATAATGAGCAGTTCTTC.

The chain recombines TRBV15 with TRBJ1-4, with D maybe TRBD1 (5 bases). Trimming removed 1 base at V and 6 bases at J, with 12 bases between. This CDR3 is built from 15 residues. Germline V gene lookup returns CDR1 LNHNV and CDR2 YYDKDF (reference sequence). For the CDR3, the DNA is TGTGCCACCAGCAGAGCCCGGCTGGGGGATGAAAAACTGTTTTTT. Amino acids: CATSRARLGDEKLFF.

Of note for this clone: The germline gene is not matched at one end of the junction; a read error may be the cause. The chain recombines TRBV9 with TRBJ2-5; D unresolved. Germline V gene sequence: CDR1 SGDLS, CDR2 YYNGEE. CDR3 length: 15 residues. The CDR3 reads CASTVGHRAGETQYF. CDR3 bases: TGTGCCAGCACCGTAGGCCATCGGGCTGGGGAGACCCAGTACTTC.

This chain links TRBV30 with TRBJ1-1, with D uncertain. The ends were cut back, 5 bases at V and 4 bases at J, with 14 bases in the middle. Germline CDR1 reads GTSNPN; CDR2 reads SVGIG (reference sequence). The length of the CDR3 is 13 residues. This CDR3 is CAWLREWVTEAFF. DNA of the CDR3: TGTGCCTGGTTAAGGGAGTGGGTCACTGAAGCTTTCTTT. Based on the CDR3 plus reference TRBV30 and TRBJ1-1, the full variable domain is SQTIHQWPATLVQPVGSPLSLECTVEGTSNPNLYWYRQAAGRGLQLLFYSVGIGQISSEVPQNLSASRPQDRQFILSSKKLLLSDSGFYLCAWLREWVTEAFFGQGTRLTVV.

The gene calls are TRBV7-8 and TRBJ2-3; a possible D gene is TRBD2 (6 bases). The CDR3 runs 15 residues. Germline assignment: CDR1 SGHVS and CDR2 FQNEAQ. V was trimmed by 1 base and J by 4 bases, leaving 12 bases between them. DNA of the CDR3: TGTGCCAGCAGCTTAGTCCGGAGGGGCGCAGATACGCAGTATTTT. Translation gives CASSLVRRGADTQYF.

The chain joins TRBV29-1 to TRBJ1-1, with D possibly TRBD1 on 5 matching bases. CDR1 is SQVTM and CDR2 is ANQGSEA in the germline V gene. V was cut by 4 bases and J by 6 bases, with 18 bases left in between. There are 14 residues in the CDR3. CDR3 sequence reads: CSVVGLSWSAEAFF. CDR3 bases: TGCAGCGTTGTGGGGCTTAGCTGGAGCGCTGAAGCTTTCTTT. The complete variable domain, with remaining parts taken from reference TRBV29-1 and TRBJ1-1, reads SAVISQKPSRDICQRGTSLTIQCQVDSQVTMMFWYRQQPGQSLTLIATANQGSEATYESGFVIDKFPISRPNLTFSTLTVSNMSPEDSSIYLCSVVGLSWSAEAFFGQGTRLTVV.

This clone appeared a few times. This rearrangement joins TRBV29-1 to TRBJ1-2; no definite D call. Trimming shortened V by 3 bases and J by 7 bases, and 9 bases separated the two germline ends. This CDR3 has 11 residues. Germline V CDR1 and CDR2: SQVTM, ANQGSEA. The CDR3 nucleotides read TGCAGCGTTGACGGAACGGTTGGCTACACCTTC. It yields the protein CSVDGTVGYTF. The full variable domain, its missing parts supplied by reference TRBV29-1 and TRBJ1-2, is SAVISQKPSRDICQRGTSLTIQCQVDSQVTMMFWYRQQPGQSLTLIATANQGSEATYESGFVIDKFPISRPNLTFSTLTVSNMSPEDSSIYLCSVDGTVGYTFGSGTRLTVV.

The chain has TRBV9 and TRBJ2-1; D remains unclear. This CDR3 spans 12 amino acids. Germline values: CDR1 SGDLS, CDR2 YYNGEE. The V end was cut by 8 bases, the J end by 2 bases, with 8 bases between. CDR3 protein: CASKSAYNEQFF. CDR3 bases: TGTGCCAGTAAAAGTGCCTACAATGAGCAGTTCTTC.

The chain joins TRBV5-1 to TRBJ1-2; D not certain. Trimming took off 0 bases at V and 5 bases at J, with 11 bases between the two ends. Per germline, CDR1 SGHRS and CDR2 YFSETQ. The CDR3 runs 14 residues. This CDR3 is CASSLADPGYGYTF. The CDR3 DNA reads TGCGCCAGCAGCTTGGCAGACCCGGGGTATGGCTACACCTTC.

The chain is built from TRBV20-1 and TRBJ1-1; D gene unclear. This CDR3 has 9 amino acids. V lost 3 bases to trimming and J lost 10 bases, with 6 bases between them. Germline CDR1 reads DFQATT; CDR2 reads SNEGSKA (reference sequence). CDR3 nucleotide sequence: TGCAGTGCTAGTCCGGGAGCTTTCTTT. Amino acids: CSASPGAFF.

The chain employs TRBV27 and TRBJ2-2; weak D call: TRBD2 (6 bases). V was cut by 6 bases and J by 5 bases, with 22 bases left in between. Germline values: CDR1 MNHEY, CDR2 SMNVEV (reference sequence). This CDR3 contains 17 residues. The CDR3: CASSGAVGAGGTGELFF. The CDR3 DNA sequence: TGTGCCAGCAGCGGGGCGGTCGGAGCGGGCGGGACCGGGGAGCTGTTTTTT.

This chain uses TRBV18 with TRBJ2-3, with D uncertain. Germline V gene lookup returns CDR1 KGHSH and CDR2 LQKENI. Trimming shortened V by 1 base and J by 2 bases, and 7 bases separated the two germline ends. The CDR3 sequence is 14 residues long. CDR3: CASSPRQTTDTQYF. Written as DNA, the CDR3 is TGTGCCAGCTCACCACGGCAGACCACAGATACGCAGTATTTT.

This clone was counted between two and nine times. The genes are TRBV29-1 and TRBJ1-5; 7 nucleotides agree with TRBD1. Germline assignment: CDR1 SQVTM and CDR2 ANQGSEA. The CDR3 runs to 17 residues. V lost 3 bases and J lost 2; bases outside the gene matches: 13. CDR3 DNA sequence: TGCAGCGTTGAGAAGGCGGGAGGGGGCCTGGGCAATCAGCCCCAGCATTTT. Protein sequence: CSVEKAGGGLGNQPQHF.